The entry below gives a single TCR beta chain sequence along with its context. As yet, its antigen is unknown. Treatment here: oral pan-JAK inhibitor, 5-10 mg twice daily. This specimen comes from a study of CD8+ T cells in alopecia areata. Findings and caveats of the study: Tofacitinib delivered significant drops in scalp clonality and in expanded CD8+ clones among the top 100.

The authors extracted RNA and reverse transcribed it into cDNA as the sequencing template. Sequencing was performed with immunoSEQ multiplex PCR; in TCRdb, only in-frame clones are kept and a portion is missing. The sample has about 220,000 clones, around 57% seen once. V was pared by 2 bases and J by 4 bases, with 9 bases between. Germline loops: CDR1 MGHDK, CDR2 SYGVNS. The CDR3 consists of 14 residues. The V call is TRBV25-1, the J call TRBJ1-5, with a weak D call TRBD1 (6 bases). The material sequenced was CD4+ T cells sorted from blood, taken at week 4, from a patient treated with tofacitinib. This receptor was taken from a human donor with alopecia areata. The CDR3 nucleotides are TGTGCCAGCAGTGAAGGGGGGCATAATCAGCCCCAGCATTTT. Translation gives CASSEGGHNQPQHF.